These 9 T cell receptor beta chains came from one sample sequenced in a study of beta chain features in type 1 diabetes. Investigators reverse transcribed all isolated RNA, so they sequenced expressed TCRB transcripts. Sequencing used immunoSEQ multiplex PCR; TCRdb keeps in-frame clones, though not all of them. Of a few hundred thousand clones listed, 14% are singletons. Material for sequencing was central memory CD4+ T cells from blood. Receptors originate from a man younger than 45 in good health.

This clone turned up a few times. This rearrangement joins TRBV6-1 to TRBJ2-2; D is ambiguous. V was pared by 4 bases and J by 7 bases, with 13 bases between. Germline values: CDR1 MNHNS, CDR2 SASEGT. This CDR3 is built from 14 residues. CDR3 sequence: CASSGAGPGGELFF. In DNA form, the CDR3 reads TGTGCCAGCAGTGGGGCAGGTCCTGGCGGGGAGCTGTTTTTT.

In this sample, this clone turned up a few times. The rearrangement joins TRBV4-3 to TRBJ2-2; 7 nucleotides agree with TRBD2. The junction had 5 bases not matched to a gene; V was cut back by 0 bases and J by 4 bases. CDR1 is LGHNA, CDR2 YSLEER, per germline. This CDR3 region has 16 residues. The CDR3 sequence is CASSQDERGGTGELFF. The DNA for the CDR3 is TGCGCCAGCAGCCAAGATGAGCGGGGAGGCACCGGGGAGCTGTTTTTT.

This clone has a handful of counts. The chain combines TRBV2 with TRBJ2-2; 7 bases agree with TRBD2. Germline loops: CDR1 SNHLY, CDR2 FYNNEI. Unmatched junction bases numbered 8, after V lost 6 bases and J lost 4 bases. The CDR3 is 15 residues long. CDR3 sequence: CASRALAVPTGELFF. CDR3 DNA: TGTGCCAGCAGAGCGCTAGCGGTGCCCACCGGGGAGCTGTTTTTT.

This clone has a single count. A far larger clone lies a single base away; this is likely a read error. The V and J genes are TRBV6-5 and TRBJ2-7; no definite D call. The CDR3 is 11 amino acids. CDR1 and CDR2 (germline): MNHEY, SVGAGI. CDR3 sequence reads: CAISQDYEQYF. Written as DNA, the CDR3 is TGTGCCATCAGTCAGGACTACGAGCAGTACTTC.

This rearrangement joins TRBV7-9 to TRBJ2-1; either TRBD1 or TRBD2 may supply D (7 bases each). The germline gives CDR1 SEHNR, CDR2 FQNEAQ (reference sequence). The CDR3 runs to 15 residues. Trimming took off 5 bases at V and 4 bases at J, with 15 bases between the two ends. The CDR3 region has the DNA TGTGCCAGCAGCCCGACAGGGAGGGGGTACAATGAGCAGTTCTTC. It specifies CASSPTGRGYNEQFF.

This chain connects TRBV7-2 to TRBJ1-5; 8 bases are shared with TRBD1. The V gene's germline CDR1 is SGHTA and CDR2 FQGNSA. V was pared by 10 bases and J by 9 bases, with 11 bases of the junction left unmatched. The CDR3 length is 13 residues. CDR3 protein: CAILGQGIRPQHF. In DNA form, the CDR3 reads TGTGCCATCCTAGGACAGGGAATTCGGCCCCAGCATTTT.

Details on this clone: It differs at one base from a far larger clone, so likely a read error. This chain links TRBV29-1 with TRBJ2-1; 9 nucleotides align to TRBD2. The CDR3 is 14 residues long. In germline, CDR1 is SQVTM, CDR2 ANQGSEA. Trimming cost V 7 bases and J 6 bases; bases outside gene matches: 10. CDR3 protein: CSGVSGGPPNEQFF. CDR3 bases: TGCAGCGGCGTTAGCGGGGGCCCTCCCAATGAGCAGTTCTTC.

In its sample, this clone was seen a few times. The chain employs TRBV5-4 and TRBJ2-2, with D unclear. The CDR3 covers 14 residues. V was pared by 2 bases and J by 5 bases, with 10 bases between. Germline V gene sequence: CDR1 SGHNT, CDR2 YYREEE (reference sequence). The DNA of the CDR3 is TGTGCCAGCAGCTTACGGCAGGATACCGGGGAGCTGTTTTTT. Protein sequence: CASSLRQDTGELFF.

This clone was observed at least ten times. The chain is built from TRBV7-2 and TRBJ2-3; D is possibly TRBD1 (6 bases). Trimming left V 3 bases short and J 0 bases short, with 10 bases between. The CDR3 loop spans 15 amino acids. Germline CDR1 SGHTA, CDR2 FQGNSA. The CDR3 DNA is TGTGCCAGCAGCTTCACAGGGAAAAGCACAGATACGCAGTATTTT. Translated, it gives CASSFTGKSTDTQYF. Full variable domain (missing parts from reference TRBV7-2 and TRBJ2-3): GAGVSQSPSNKVTEKGKDVELRCDPISGHTALYWYRQSLGQGLEFLIYFQGNSAPDKSGLPSDRFSAERTGGSVSTLTIQRTQQEDSAVYLCASSFTGKSTDTQYFGPGTRLTVL.